This T cell receptor (beta chain) was sequenced for a study of control samples from healthy donors and cancer patients. Method: immunoSEQ multiplex PCR; TCRdb's copy keeps in-frame clones and lacks some. There are 40,000 to 55,000 clones in the sample; about 87% occur only once, and roughly a tenth lies in the top ten. Germline CDR1 is SGHRS and CDR2 is YFSETQ. V dropped 5 bases and J dropped 2 bases, with 12 bases sitting between them. The CDR3 is 14 residues long. The gene calls are TRBV5-1 and TRBJ2-3; D remains unclear. The receptor was derived from a woman aged 60-75 years with lung cancer. The sequenced material came from PBMCs. CDR3 region: CASSSDSNTDTQYF. The CDR3 bases are TGCGCCAGCAGTTCTGACTCAAACACAGATACGCAGTATTTT.